The clone carrying this TCR beta chain was detected once. The data are from a study of blood T cell repertoires in COVID-19. The wider study: Researchers got acute and convalescent COVID-19 samples from the United States, Italy and Spain. PBMCs, B-cell-depleted T cells, or T cells provided the cDNA or gDNA that made up the material.

Recruited during active infection, patients (from Seattle) were subsequently followed longitudinally. Authors' processing steps: Reference gene primers were amplified, and this amplification served to estimate nucleated cell counts. Libraries were prepared by immunoSEQ multiplex PCR; TCRdb keeps only in-frame clonotypes and omits some of them. D and trimming were read from the DNA, whereas the V and J calls and clone size are those reported in that table. The table lists about 370,000 clones, roughly 90% of them singletons. Trimming cost V 1 base and J 0 bases, with 16 bases left between them. CDR1 is SGHNT, CDR2 YENEEA, per germline. The CDR3 contains 18 residues.

The sequence derives from a woman in her twenties or thirties with COVID-19, enrolled during active disease. This rearrangement joins TRBV11-3 to TRBJ2-1; a weak D match, TRBD2 (5 bases). The specimen sequenced was peripheral blood. The CDR3: CASSLGRTAQSSYNEQFF. CDR3 nucleotides: TGTGCCAGCAGCTTAGGGAGGACTGCCCAAAGCTCCTACAATGAGCAGTTCTTC.